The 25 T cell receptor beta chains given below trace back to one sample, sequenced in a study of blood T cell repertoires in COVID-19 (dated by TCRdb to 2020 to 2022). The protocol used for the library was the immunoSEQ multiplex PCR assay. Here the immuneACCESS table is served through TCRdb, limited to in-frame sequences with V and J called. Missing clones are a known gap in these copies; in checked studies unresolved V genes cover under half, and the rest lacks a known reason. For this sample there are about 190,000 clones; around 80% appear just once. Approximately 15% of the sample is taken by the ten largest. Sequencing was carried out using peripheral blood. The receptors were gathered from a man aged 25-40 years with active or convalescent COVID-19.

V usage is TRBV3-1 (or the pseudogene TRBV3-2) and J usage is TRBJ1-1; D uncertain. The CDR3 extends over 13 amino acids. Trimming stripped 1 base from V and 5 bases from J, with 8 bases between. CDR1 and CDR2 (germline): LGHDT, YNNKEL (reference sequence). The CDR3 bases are TGTGCCAGCAGCCAAGTCCGGTGGACTGAAGCTTTCTTT. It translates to CASSQVRWTEAFF.

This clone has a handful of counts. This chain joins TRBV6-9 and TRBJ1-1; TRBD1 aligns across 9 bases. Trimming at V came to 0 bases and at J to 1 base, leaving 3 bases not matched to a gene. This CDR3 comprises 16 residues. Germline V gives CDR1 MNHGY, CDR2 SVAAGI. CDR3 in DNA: TGTGCCAGCAGTTATTCCCGGACAGGGGAGAACACTGAAGCTTTCTTT. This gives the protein CASSYSRTGENTEAFF.

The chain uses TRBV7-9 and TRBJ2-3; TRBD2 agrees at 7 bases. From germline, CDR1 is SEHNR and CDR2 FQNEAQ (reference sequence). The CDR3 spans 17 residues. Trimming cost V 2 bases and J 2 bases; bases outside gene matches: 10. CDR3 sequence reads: CASSLPRTGGPTDTQYF. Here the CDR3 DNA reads TGTGCCAGCAGCTTACCTAGGACGGGGGGTCCCACAGATACGCAGTATTTT.

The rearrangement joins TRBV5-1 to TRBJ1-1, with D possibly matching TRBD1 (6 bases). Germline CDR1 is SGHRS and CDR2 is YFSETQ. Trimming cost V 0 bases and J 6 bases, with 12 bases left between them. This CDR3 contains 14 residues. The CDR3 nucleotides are TGCGCCAGCAGCTTGGACAGGGCTTACGCTGAAGCTTTCTTT. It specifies CASSLDRAYAEAFF.

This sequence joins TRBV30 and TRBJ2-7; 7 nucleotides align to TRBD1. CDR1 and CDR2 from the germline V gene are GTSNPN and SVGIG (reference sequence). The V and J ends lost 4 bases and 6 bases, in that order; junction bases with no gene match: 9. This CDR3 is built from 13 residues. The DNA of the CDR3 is TGTGCCTGGAATCCGACAGGGTTGGGCGAGCAGTACTTC. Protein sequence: CAWNPTGLGEQYF.

In nucleotides, the CDR3 is TGTGCCACCAGTGACCCCCGGACAGGTAGGATAGACAAGCTGCAAACGAACACCGGGGAGCTGTTTTTT. This gives the protein CATSDPRTGRIDKLQTNTGELFF. V is TRBV24-1 and J is TRBJ2-2; the match to TRBD1 covers 7 bases. The germline V gene encodes CDR1 KGHDR and CDR2 SFDVKD. V was pared by 4 bases and J by 0 bases, with 25 bases of the junction left unmatched. CDR3 length equals 23 residues.

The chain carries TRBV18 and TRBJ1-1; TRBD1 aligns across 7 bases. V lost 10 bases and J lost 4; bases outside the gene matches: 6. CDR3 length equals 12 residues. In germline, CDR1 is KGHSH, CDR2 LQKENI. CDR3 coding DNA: TGTGCCACGGAGGGGGCCGGCACTGAAGCTTTCTTT. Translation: CATEGAGTEAFF.

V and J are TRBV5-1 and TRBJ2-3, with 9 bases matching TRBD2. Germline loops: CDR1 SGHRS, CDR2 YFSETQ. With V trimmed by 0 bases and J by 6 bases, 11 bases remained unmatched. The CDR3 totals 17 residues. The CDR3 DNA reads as TGCGCCAGCAGCTTGGCCCAGAGTAGCGGGAGAGGTGATACGCAGTATTTT. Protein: CASSLAQSSGRGDTQYF.

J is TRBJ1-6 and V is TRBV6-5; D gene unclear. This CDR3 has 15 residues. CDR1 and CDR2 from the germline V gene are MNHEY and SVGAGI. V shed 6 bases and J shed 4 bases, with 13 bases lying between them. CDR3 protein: CASSPMSRYNSPLHF. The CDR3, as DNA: TGTGCCAGCAGCCCCATGTCGAGGTATAATTCACCCCTCCACTTT.

CDR3 nucleotide sequence: TGTGCCAGCAGCAAGGGAGTTTACTATGGCTACACCTTC. Protein: CASSKGVYYGYTF. The chain employs TRBV6-5 and TRBJ1-2; no clear D gene. CDR3 length: 13 residues. V shed 6 bases and J shed 3 bases, with 11 bases lying between them. The germline gives CDR1 MNHEY, CDR2 SVGAGI.

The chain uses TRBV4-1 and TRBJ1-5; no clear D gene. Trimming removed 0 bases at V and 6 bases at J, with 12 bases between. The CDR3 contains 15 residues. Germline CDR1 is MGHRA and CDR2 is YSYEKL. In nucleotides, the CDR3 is TGCGCCAGCAGCCAAGAAACTGCGGCCCCTCAGCCCCAGCATTTT. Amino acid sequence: CASSQETAAPQPQHF.

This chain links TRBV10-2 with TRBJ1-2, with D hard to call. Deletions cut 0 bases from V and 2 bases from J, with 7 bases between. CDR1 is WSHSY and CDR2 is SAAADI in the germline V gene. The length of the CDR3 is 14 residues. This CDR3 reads CASSESRSNYGYTF. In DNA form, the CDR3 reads TGCGCCAGCAGTGAGTCCCGTTCGAACTATGGCTACACCTTC.

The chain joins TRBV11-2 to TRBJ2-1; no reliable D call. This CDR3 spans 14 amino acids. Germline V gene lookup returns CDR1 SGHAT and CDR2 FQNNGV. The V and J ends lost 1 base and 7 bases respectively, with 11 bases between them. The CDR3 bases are TGTGCCAGCAGCTTAGCTGGTGGCCTTAATGAGCAGTTCTTC. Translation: CASSLAGGLNEQFF. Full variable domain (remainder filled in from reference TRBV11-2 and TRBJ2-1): EAGVAQSPRYKIIEKRQSVAFWCNPISGHATLYWYQQILGQGPKLLIQFQNNGVVDDSQLPKDRFSAERLKGVDSTLKIQPAKLEDSAVYLCASSLAGGLNEQFFGPGTRLTVL.

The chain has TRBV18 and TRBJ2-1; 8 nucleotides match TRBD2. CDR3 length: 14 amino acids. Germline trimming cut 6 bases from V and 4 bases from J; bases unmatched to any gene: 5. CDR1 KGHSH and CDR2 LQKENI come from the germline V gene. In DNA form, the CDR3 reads TGTGCCAGCTCGAGTAGCGGGGCTTACAATGAGCAGTTCTTC. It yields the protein CASSSSGAYNEQFF.

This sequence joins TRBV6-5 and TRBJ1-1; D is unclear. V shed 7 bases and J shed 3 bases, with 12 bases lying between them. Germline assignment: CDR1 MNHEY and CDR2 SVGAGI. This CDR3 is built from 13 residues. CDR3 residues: CASTEGGYTEAFF. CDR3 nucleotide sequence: TGTGCCAGCACCGAGGGAGGGTACACTGAAGCTTTCTTT.

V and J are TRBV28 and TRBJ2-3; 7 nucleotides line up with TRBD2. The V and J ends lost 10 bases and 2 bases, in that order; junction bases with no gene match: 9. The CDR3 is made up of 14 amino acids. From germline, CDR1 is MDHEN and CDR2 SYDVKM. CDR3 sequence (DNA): TGTGCCACCGCCGGGACTACATTCACAGATACGCAGTATTTT. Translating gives CATAGTTFTDTQYF.

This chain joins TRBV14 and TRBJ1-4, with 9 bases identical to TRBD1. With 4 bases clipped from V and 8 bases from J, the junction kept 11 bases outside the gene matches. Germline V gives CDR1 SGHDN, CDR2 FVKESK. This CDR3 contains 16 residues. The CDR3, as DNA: TGTGCCAGCAGCCCTATACGGGACAGGGTGGGCGAAAAACTGTTTTTT. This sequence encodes CASSPIRDRVGEKLFF.

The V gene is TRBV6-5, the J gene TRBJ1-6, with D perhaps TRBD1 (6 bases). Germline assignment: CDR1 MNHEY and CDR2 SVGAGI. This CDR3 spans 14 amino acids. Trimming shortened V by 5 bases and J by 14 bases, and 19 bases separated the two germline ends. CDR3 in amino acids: CASSRGTRLAALHF. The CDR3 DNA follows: TGTGCCAGCAGTAGGGGGACCCGCTTGGCGGCCCTCCACTTT.

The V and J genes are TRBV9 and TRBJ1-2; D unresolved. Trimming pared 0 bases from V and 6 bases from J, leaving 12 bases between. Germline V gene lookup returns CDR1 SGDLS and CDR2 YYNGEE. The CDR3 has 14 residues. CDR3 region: CASSVDTSNHGYTF. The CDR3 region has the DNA TGTGCCAGCAGCGTAGATACGAGCAATCATGGCTACACCTTC.

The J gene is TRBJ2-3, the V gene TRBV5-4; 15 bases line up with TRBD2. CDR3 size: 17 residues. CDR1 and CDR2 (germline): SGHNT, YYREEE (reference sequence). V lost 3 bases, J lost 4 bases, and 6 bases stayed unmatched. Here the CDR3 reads CASSSGTSGGLADTQYF. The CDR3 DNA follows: TGTGCCAGCAGCTCAGGGACTAGCGGGGGGCTGGCAGATACGCAGTATTTT. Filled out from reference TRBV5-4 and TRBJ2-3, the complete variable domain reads ETGVTQSPTHLIKTRGQQVTLRCSSQSGHNTVSWYQQALGQGPQFIFQYYREEENGRGNFPPRFSGLQFPNYSSELNVNALELDDSALYLCASSSGTSGGLADTQYFGPGTRLTVL.

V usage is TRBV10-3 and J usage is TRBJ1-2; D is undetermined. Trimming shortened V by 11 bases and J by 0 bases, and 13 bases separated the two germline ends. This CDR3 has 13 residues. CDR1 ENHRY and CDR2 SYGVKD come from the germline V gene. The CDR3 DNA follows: TGTGCCGTTTTTACATCAGCTAACTATGGCTACACCTTC. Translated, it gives CAVFTSANYGYTF.

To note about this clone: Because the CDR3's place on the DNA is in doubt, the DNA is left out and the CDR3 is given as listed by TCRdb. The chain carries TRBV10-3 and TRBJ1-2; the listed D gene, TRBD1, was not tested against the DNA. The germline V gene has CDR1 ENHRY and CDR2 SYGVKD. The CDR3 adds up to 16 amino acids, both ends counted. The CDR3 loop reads CAISEVGQGAAGSHLF.

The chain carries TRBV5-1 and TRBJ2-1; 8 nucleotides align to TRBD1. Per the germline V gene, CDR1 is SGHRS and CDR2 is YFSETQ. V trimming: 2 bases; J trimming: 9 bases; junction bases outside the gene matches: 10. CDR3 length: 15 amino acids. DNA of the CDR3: TGCGCCAGCAGCTTTCGGCAGGGGGCCGTCGGTGAGCAGTTCTTC. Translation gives CASSFRQGAVGEQFF.

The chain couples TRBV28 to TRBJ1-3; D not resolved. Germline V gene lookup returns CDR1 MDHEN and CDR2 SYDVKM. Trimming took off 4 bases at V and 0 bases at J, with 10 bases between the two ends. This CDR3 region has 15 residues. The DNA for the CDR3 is TGTGCCAGCAGTTCCCCCGCCGGCTCTGGAAACACCATATATTTT. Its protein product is CASSSPAGSGNTIYF.

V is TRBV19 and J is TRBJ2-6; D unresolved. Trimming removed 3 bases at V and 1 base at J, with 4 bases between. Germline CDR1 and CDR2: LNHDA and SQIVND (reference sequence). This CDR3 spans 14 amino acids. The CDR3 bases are TGTGCCAGTAGTATGCAGTCTGGGGCCAACGTCCTGACTTTC. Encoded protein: CASSMQSGANVLTF.